Listed below are T cell receptor beta chains from one sample, sequenced in a study of CD8 T cells in Susac syndrome. MiXCR, applied by TCRdb to the immunoSEQ multiplex PCR reads, yields one record per CDR3 protein. Among fewer than 150,000 distinct CDR3 sequences listed, around 95% were seen once. Sequenced input: CD8+ T cells from PBMCs. Receptors were obtained from a human donor with Susac syndrome. Each CDR3 is given with its conserved first and last residue. A D gene is named only where the DNA matches it firmly.

cdr3_nt cdr3_aa j_call v_call d_call
TGCAGTAAGAGCGACCCGGGACAGAACTATGGCTACACCTTC CSKSDPGQNYGYTF TRBJ1-2 TRBV20-1 TRBD1
TGTGCCAGCAACCCAAGCGGGACCACAGATACGCAGTATTTT CASNPSGTTDTQYF TRBJ2-3 TRBV12-3/TRBV12-4 TRBD2
TGTGCCAGCAGAAACGACAGGGATCAGCCCCAGCATTTT CASRNDRDQPQHF TRBJ1-5 TRBV12-3/TRBV12-4 TRBD1
TGTGCCAGCAGCTTAGGACTATCACCGTTATCCTTC CASSLGLSPLSF TRBJ2-4 TRBV13 -
TGTGCCAGCAGCGTAGGCGGCGGGGGGCGCGTGTATTTT CASSVGGGGRVYF TRBJ2-3 TRBV9 TRBD2
TGTGCCAGCTTCCGGCAGGGGGTTCTCGACGAGCAGTACTTC CASFRQGVLDEQYF TRBJ2-7 TRBV18 TRBD1
TGTGCCAGCAGTGAGATCGGAACAGGGCGAACCTACGAGCAGTACTTC CASSEIGTGRTYEQYF TRBJ2-7 TRBV6-1 -
TGTGCCAGCAGCCATGGAATTGGTGAGCAGTTCTTC CASSHGIGEQFF TRBJ2-1 TRBV3-1 -
TGTGCCAGCAGTTACTCGGGGACTAGCGGGGAGGTTTCGTACGAGCAGTACTTC CASSYSGTSGEVSYEQYF TRBJ2-7 TRBV6-5 TRBD2
TGTGCCAGCACAGAGCGGGAGGGCCGCCTCTCCCTTCCCGGGGAGCTGTTTTTT CASTEREGRLSLPGELFF TRBJ2-2 TRBV6-1 TRBD2
TGTGCCAGCAGCCAAGAAGGACAGGGGAATTTCCTTTCCTACGAGCAGTACTTC CASSQEGQGNFLSYEQYF TRBJ2-7 TRBV4-2 TRBD1
TGTGCCAGCAGCTTAGCCCCTCAAGGGACAAACTCGTGGGAGACCCAGTACTTC CASSLAPQGTNSWETQYF TRBJ2-5 TRBV7-8 -
TGCGCCAGCAGCCAAGGATATTTCACTCCCTACGAGCAGTACTTC CASSQGYFTPYEQYF TRBJ2-7 TRBV4-1 -
TGTGCCAGCAGCTTAGTAGGGGGGGGACTAGCGGAGGGGAACAATGAGCAGTTCTTC CASSLVGGGLAEGNNEQFF TRBJ2-1 TRBV11-2 TRBD2
TGTGCCAGCGGAGAGGAGGATGAAGCTTTCTTT CASGEEDEAFF TRBJ1-1 TRBV6-4 -